These 27 T cell receptor beta chains were sequenced from one sample in a study of blood T cell repertoires in COVID-19. The data were produced by immunoSEQ multiplex PCR, yet TCRdb's version contains in-frame clones alone and is incomplete. Of roughly 190,000 clones listed, roughly four fifths were seen once; the top ten hold around 2.4%. Sequenced material: peripheral blood. Every receptor here comes from a human donor with acute or convalescent COVID-19. The donor label of this sample is uncertain.

The V gene is TRBV4-2, the J gene TRBJ1-5; tentative D call: TRBD1 (6 bases). V was cut by 2 bases and J by 1 base, with 9 bases left in between. CDR1 is LGHNA, CDR2 YNFKEQ, per germline. CDR3 length: 15 amino acids. The CDR3 protein is CASSQTQGSNQPQHF. The DNA for the CDR3 is TGTGCCAGCAGCCAAACACAGGGAAGCAATCAGCCCCAGCATTTT.

The chain couples TRBV19 to TRBJ2-7; D may be TRBD1 (5 bases). The V and J ends lost 4 bases and 0 bases respectively, with 13 bases between them. CDR1 and CDR2 from the germline V gene are LNHDA and SQIVND (reference sequence). The CDR3 spans 15 residues. CDR3 in amino acids: CASSTEGAASYEQYF. The CDR3 DNA is TGTGCCAGTAGTACCGAAGGGGCGGCCTCCTACGAGCAGTACTTC. The whole variable domain, remainder taken from reference TRBV19 and TRBJ2-7, is DGGITQSPKYLFRKEGQNVTLSCEQNLNHDAMYWYRQDPGQGLRLIYYSQIVNDFQKGDIAEGYSVSREKKESFPLTVTSAQKNPTAFYLCASSTEGAASYEQYFGPGTRLTVT.

The chain recombines TRBV10-2 with TRBJ1-3; D not resolved. The CDR3 is 14 amino acids. The V and J ends lost 4 bases and 3 bases respectively, with 10 bases between them. The germline V gene encodes CDR1 WSHSY and CDR2 SAAADI. CDR3 residues: CASSARVGGNTIYF. The CDR3 DNA follows: TGCGCCAGCAGTGCCCGGGTTGGTGGAAACACCATATATTTT.

V and J are TRBV25-1 and TRBJ2-1; D is undetermined. From germline, CDR1 is MGHDK and CDR2 SYGVNS. Trimming removed 1 base at V and 9 bases at J, with 10 bases between. The CDR3 has 13 residues. The CDR3 region has the DNA TGTGCCAGCAGTGAATTTTTGTCGGGTGAGCAGTTCTTC. Translated: CASSEFLSGEQFF.

The CDR3 nucleotides are TGTGCCAGCAGCTTGCCTAGCGGGAGGAAAAACAATGAGCAGTTCTTC. This codes for CASSLPSGRKNNEQFF. The chain recombines TRBV5-6 with TRBJ2-1; 11 nucleotides line up with TRBD2. This CDR3 contains 16 residues. After removal of 1 base from V and 5 bases from J, the junction contained 5 bases not matched to a gene. From germline, CDR1 is SGHDT and CDR2 YYEEEE.

This chain links TRBV3-1 (or the pseudogene TRBV3-2) with TRBJ1-5, with 10 bases lining up with TRBD1. The V and J ends lost 4 bases and 8 bases, in that order; junction bases with no gene match: 5. The germline V gene has CDR1 LGHDT and CDR2 YNNKEL (reference sequence). The CDR3 spans 14 residues. The CDR3 DNA sequence: TGTGCCAGCAGCCGAGACAGGGGGCGGGAGCCCCAGCATTTT. It specifies CASSRDRGREPQHF.

This chain uses TRBV7-8 with TRBJ1-1; D is undetermined. The V gene lost 1 base and the J gene lost 0 bases, with 9 bases spanning the gap. Per germline, CDR1 SGHVS and CDR2 FQNEAQ. CDR3 length: 15 residues. CDR3 nucleotide sequence: TGTGCCAGCAGCTTAGAACAGAGAATGAACACTGAAGCTTTCTTT. This gives the protein CASSLEQRMNTEAFF.

The J gene is TRBJ1-6, the V gene TRBV19; perhaps TRBD1 as D (6 bases). The germline V and J ends were trimmed by 6 bases and 0 bases, with 12 bases remaining between them. CDR1 is LNHDA and CDR2 is SQIVND in the germline V gene (reference sequence). The CDR3 sequence is 16 residues long. The DNA for the CDR3 is TGTGCCAGTAGCAATAGGGGGATCTCCTATAATTCACCCCTCCACTTT. Protein: CASSNRGISYNSPLHF.

V and J are TRBV29-1 and TRBJ1-5; a possible D gene is TRBD1 (5 bases). Looked up from germline, CDR1 is SQVTM and CDR2 is ANQGSEA. CDR3 size: 14 residues. V lost 3 bases and J 0 bases, leaving 9 bases between the germline ends. The DNA of the CDR3 is TGCAGCGTTGAGTCCAGGGATAGCAATCAGCCCCAGCATTTT. This encodes CSVESRDSNQPQHF.

The rearrangement joins TRBV12-3 or TRBV12-4 to TRBJ2-7; 7 bases align to TRBD1. This CDR3 region has 13 residues. Unmatched junction bases numbered 8, after V lost 6 bases and J lost 6 bases. This CDR3 is CASRLGTALEQYF. DNA of the CDR3: TGTGCCAGCAGATTGGGGACAGCCCTCGAGCAGTACTTC.

This chain uses TRBV6-1 with TRBJ1-5, with unresolved D. The CDR3 contains 13 residues. Germline CDR1 is MNHNS and CDR2 is SASEGT. The germline V and J ends were trimmed by 5 bases and 6 bases, with 11 bases remaining between them. The DNA of the CDR3 is TGTGCCAGCAGTCAACTAGTAGGTCAGCCCCAGCATTTT. The encoded protein is CASSQLVGQPQHF.

The genes are TRBV2 and TRBJ2-3; D is perhaps TRBD2 (6 bases). There are 16 residues in the CDR3. Germline V gives CDR1 SNHLY, CDR2 FYNNEI. Trimming took off 2 bases at V and 3 bases at J, with 15 bases between the two ends. CDR3: CASSEMFAGLTDTQYF. In DNA form, the CDR3 reads TGTGCCAGCAGTGAAATGTTTGCGGGGCTGACAGATACGCAGTATTTT.

V gene TRBV2 combines with J gene TRBJ2-5; TRBD1 is a possible D gene (5 bases). The CDR3 is 16 amino acids. Trimming took 5 bases from V and 2 from J, leaving 18 bases between them. Looked up from germline, CDR1 is SNHLY and CDR2 is FYNNEI. The CDR3 DNA follows: TGTGCCAGCAGTCCTGGGGCTAGTCTCTATCAAGAGACCCAGTACTTC. Protein product: CASSPGASLYQETQYF.

The count of this clone is one. The CDR3 DNA sequence: TGCGCCAGCAGCCCCGGGACTAGCGGGGGGGGTTACAATGAGCAGTTCTTC. Amino acid sequence: CASSPGTSGGGYNEQFF. J is TRBJ2-1 and V is TRBV4-1, with 16 bases aligning to TRBD2. With 4 bases clipped from V and 4 bases from J, the junction kept 4 bases outside the gene matches. The length of the CDR3 is 17 residues. CDR1 is MGHRA and CDR2 is YSYEKL in the germline V gene.

The rearrangement links TRBV7-6 to TRBJ2-7; possibly TRBD1 for D (6 bases). The CDR3 has 13 residues. Deletions cut 4 bases from V and 2 bases from J, with 9 bases between. The germline gives CDR1 SGHVS, CDR2 FNYEAQ. CDR3 sequence (DNA): TGTGCCAGCAGCTGGGACACAGCCTACGAGCAGTACTTC. Protein product: CASSWDTAYEQYF.

This sequence joins TRBV5-1 and TRBJ2-2; TRBD1 might be the D (5 bases). The V and J ends lost 1 base and 3 bases respectively, with 13 bases between them. CDR1 and CDR2 from the germline V gene are SGHRS and YFSETQ. This CDR3 comprises 16 residues. CDR3 residues: CASSLQARADTGELFF. In nucleotides, the CDR3 is TGCGCCAGCAGCTTGCAGGCCAGGGCAGACACCGGGGAGCTGTTTTTT.

The chain recombines TRBV10-1 with TRBJ2-6; D ambiguous. The V and J ends lost 6 bases and 0 bases respectively, with 9 bases between them. The CDR3 sequence is 15 residues long. Germline values: CDR1 WNHNN, CDR2 SYGVQD (reference sequence). The CDR3 spells CASSPGGSGANVLTF. In nucleotides, the CDR3 is TGCGCCAGCAGCCCCGGCGGCTCTGGGGCCAACGTCCTGACTTTC.

The V and J genes are TRBV27 and TRBJ1-6; 7 bases are a match to TRBD1. V dropped 6 bases and J dropped 4; count of bases not matched to a gene: 9. The CDR3 length is 16 residues. Germline assignment: CDR1 MNHEY and CDR2 SMNVEV (reference sequence). CDR3 sequence reads: CASSPQGRQYNSPLHF. The CDR3 coding sequence is TGTGCCAGCAGCCCACAGGGGCGCCAGTATAATTCACCCCTCCACTTT.

The rearrangement uses TRBV7-8 and TRBJ2-5; 7 bases line up with TRBD2. The CDR3 is 15 residues long. Germline CDR1 is SGHVS and CDR2 is FQNEAQ. Losses at the gene ends were 5 bases for V and 5 bases for J; bases not matched to a gene: 11. CDR3 sequence (DNA): TGTGCCAGCAGCGAAACAGCCGGGCGGGGGGAGACCCAGTACTTC. Its protein product is CASSETAGRGETQYF.

The chain couples TRBV18 to TRBJ2-3; TRBD2 matches at 7 bases. The CDR3 totals 16 residues. The germline V gene encodes CDR1 KGHSH and CDR2 LQKENI. The ends lost 2 bases at V and 3 bases at J; junction bases unmatched: 8. The CDR3 nucleotides read TGTGCCAGCTCACCAGTCCCACTAGCGATGACAGATACGCAGTATTTT. Its protein product is CASSPVPLAMTDTQYF. Complete variable domain (other parts from reference TRBV18 and TRBJ2-3): NAGVMQNPRHLVRRRGQEARLRCSPMKGHSHVYWYRQLPEEGLKFMVYLQKENIIDESGMPKERFSAEFPKEGPSILRIQQVVRGDSAAYFCASSPVPLAMTDTQYFGPGTRLTVL.

This clone has only a few counts. As DNA, the CDR3 is TGTGCCAGTATCCCTCACGGGGGGAACACCGGGGAGCTGTTTTTT. Translated, it gives CASIPHGGNTGELFF. V usage is TRBV19 and J usage is TRBJ2-2; TRBD2 is a possible D gene (6 bases). The length of the CDR3 is 15 residues. Trimming shortened V by 7 bases and J by 1 base, and 13 bases separated the two germline ends. Germline assignment: CDR1 LNHDA and CDR2 SQIVND (reference sequence).

CDR3 sequence (DNA): TGTGCCAGCAGTCCTTCCCCGGGCTCTGGAAACACCATATATTTT. Residues: CASSPSPGSGNTIYF. V gene TRBV28 combines with J gene TRBJ1-3, with no clear D. Germline CDR1 and CDR2: MDHEN and SYDVKM. CDR3 length equals 15 residues. V was clipped by 5 bases and J by 0 bases, with 11 bases between them. Combining the CDR3 with reference TRBV28 and TRBJ1-3 gives the whole variable domain DVKVTQSSRYLVKRTGEKVFLECVQDMDHENMFWYRQDPGLGLRLIYFSYDVKMKEKGDIPEGYSVSREKKERFSLILESASTNQTSMYLCASSPSPGSGNTIYFGEGSWLTVV.

CDR3 protein: CASSFGLLAGAYNEQFF. CDR3 DNA: TGTGCCAGCAGCTTTGGCCTTCTAGCGGGGGCGTACAATGAGCAGTTCTTC. V usage is TRBV7-6 and J usage is TRBJ2-1, with 10 bases fitting TRBD2. This CDR3 spans 17 amino acids. Germline-derived CDR1 and CDR2 are SGHVS and FNYEAQ. The junction had 9 bases not matched to a gene; V was cut back by 3 bases and J by 4 bases.

The chain is built from TRBV16 and TRBJ2-1, with D possibly matching TRBD2 (6 bases). CDR3 size: 14 residues. Germline V lookup: CDR1 KGHSY, CDR2 FQNENV. Trimming took 2 bases from V and 7 from J, leaving 12 bases between them. CDR3 residues: CASSQRREWNEQFF. CDR3 coding DNA: TGTGCCAGCAGCCAACGCCGGGAGTGGAATGAGCAGTTCTTC.

This chain links TRBV11-2 with TRBJ1-6; TRBD1 matches at 9 bases. V was clipped by 5 bases and J by 8 bases; unmatched bases: 7. Per the germline V gene, CDR1 is SGHAT and CDR2 is FQNNGV. The CDR3 is 15 amino acids. CDR3 residues: CASSPEQGAYSPLHF. CDR3 in DNA: TGTGCCAGCAGCCCCGAACAGGGGGCTTATTCACCCCTCCACTTT.

The chain carries TRBV5-1 and TRBJ1-1; tentative D call: TRBD1 (5 bases). Trimming shortened V by 8 bases and J by 5 bases, and 16 bases separated the two germline ends. Germline values: CDR1 SGHRS, CDR2 YFSETQ. The CDR3 has 13 amino acids. CDR3 protein: CASIRDGATEAFF. CDR3 in DNA: TGCGCCAGTATTCGAGATGGGGCGACTGAAGCTTTCTTT. Full variable domain (remainder filled in from reference TRBV5-1 and TRBJ1-1): KAGVTQTPRYLIKTRGQQVTLSCSPISGHRSVSWYQQTPGQGLQFLFEYFSETQRNKGNFPGRFSGRQFSNSRSEMNVSTLELGDSALYLCASIRDGATEAFFGQGTRLTVV.

J is TRBJ1-5 and V is TRBV19; D gene uncertain. This CDR3 is built from 16 residues. Trimming removed 2 bases from V and 1 base from J, with 12 bases in between. In germline, CDR1 is LNHDA, CDR2 SQIVND (reference sequence). This CDR3 reads CASSISKQISNQPQHF. The CDR3 bases are TGTGCCAGTAGTATATCGAAACAGATAAGCAATCAGCCCCAGCATTTT.